This T cell receptor (beta chain) was profiled in a study of STAT5B mutations in CD4+ large granular lymphocyte leukemia. General study findings and limits: Patient CD4-sorted repertoires stayed more clonal than healthy ones after leukemic-clone removal.

Control samples were healthy donors' buffy coats. Trimming stripped 4 bases from V and 9 bases from J, with 10 bases between. CDR3 length: 11 residues. Germline V gene data show CDR1 as DFQATT and CDR2 as SNEGSKA (reference sequence). The data were produced by immunoSEQ multiplex PCR, yet TCRdb's version contains in-frame clones alone and is incomplete. The table records 23,000 or so clones, around 75% of them present only once. Remarks on this clone: Antigen unknown.

This sequence originates from a human donor in good health. This chain uses TRBV20-1 with TRBJ2-1; D unresolved. Sequenced input: CD4+ T cells from blood buffy coats. CDR3 amino acids: CSANGYGEQFF. The CDR3 DNA sequence: TGCAGTGCTAACGGTTACGGTGAGCAGTTCTTC.